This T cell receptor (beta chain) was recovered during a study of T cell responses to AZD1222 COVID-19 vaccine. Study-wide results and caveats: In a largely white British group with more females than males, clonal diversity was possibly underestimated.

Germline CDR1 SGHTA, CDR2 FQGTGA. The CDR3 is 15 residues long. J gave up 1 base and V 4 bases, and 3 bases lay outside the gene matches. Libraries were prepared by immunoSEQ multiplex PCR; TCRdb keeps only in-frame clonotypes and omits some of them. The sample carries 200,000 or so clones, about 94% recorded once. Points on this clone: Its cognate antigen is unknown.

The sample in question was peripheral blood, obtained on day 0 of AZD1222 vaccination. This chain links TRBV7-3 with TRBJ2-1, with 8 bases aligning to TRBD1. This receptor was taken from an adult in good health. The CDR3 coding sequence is TGTGCCAGCAGCTCCGACAGGGGATCCTACAATGAGCAGTTCTTC. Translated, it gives CASSSDRGSYNEQFF.